This T cell receptor beta chain is from a study of immune evolution from preneoplasia to lung adenocarcinoma. Two lung cancer pathologists independently confirmed each histologic diagnosis. Trimming cost V 1 base and J 7 bases, with 17 bases left between them. Germline lookup yields CDR1 SGHTA and CDR2 FQGNSA. This CDR3 comprises 16 residues. This clone was recorded only once. Antigen: not known. Study-level points and caveats: Highest clonality occurred in KRAS-mutant, not EGFR-mutant or double wild-type, nodules. Normal lung had highest clonality; later lesions appeared denser, more diverse.

Profiling relied on immunoSEQ multiplex PCR, and the TCRdb table lists in-frame clones only, not all of them. The sample has 20,000 to 25,000 clones, about 71% seen once. The genes are TRBV7-2 and TRBJ2-1; D unclear. This TCR derives from a person aged 55 to 70 with lung adenocarcinoma. The sequencing input was FFPE invasive lung adenocarcinoma tissue. The CDR3 spells CASSLGVNSALNEQFF. In DNA form, the CDR3 reads TGTGCCAGCAGCTTAGGTGTTAACTCGGCCCTAAATGAGCAGTTCTTC.